This T cell receptor (beta chain) is drawn from a study of blood T cells in healthy people across ages. In germline, CDR1 is SEHNR, CDR2 FQNEAQ (reference sequence). There are 12 residues in the CDR3. Primed by a sample-barcoded 5' primer and a J-beta primer mix, a second PCR proceeded for roughly 7 to 11 cycles. TCRdb itself ran the 5' RACE reads through MiXCR, one entry per CDR3 protein. The sample consists of approximately 850,000 distinct CDR3 sequences, about 62% of them appearing once. The receptor was derived from a man under 40 in good health. Sequenced material: blood. This rearrangement joins TRBV7-9 to TRBJ2-5, with D unresolved. The closer fit of TRBJ2-7 to the DNA end suggests the J call may be wrong. The CDR3 nucleotides read TGTGCCAGCAGCTTCCTCCGTCGCGAGCAGTACTTC. Encoded protein: CASSFLRREQYF.